This is a list of T cell receptor beta chains from one sample in a study of cytomegalovirus exposure and HLA in healthy donors. Sequencing used immunoSEQ multiplex PCR; TCRdb keeps in-frame clones, though not all of them. Here the sample spans roughly 100,000 clones, roughly 13% being singletons. The material sequenced was PBMCs. These receptors all come from a man aged 40-49 years in good health and CMV-seropositive. CDR3s include the opening cysteine and the closing phenylalanine or tryptophan.

V: TRBV14; J: TRBJ2-7; CDR3: CASSISTLREQYF
V: TRBV25-1; J: TRBJ1-1; CDR3: CASSVGTGILYTEAFF
V: TRBV19; J: TRBJ2-1; CDR3: CASSIGVAGGGNEQFF
V: TRBV5-6; J: TRBJ1-2; CDR3: CASSFGPEGGYTF
V: TRBV5-6; J: TRBJ1-2; CDR3: CASSLGNREYGYTF
V: TRBV28; J: TRBJ2-7; CDR3: CASSKGQDYEQYF
V: TRBV30; J: TRBJ1-1; CDR3: CAWSPGQIEAFF
V: TRBV5-1; J: TRBJ1-2; CDR3: CASSPRTTGYDYGYTF
V: TRBV9; J: TRBJ2-5; CDR3: CASSGTGELGETQYF
V: TRBV19; J: TRBJ1-2; CDR3: CASSIGAGINYGYTF
V: TRBV29-1; J: TRBJ2-1; CDR3: CSVTGQTYNEQFF
V: TRBV6-4; J: TRBJ2-7; CDR3: CASRGTSGRPRYEQYF
V: TRBV4-1; J: TRBJ1-1; CDR3: CASSASQVNTEAFF
V: TRBV18; J: TRBJ1-5; CDR3: CASSPGQGGQPQHF
V: TRBV29-1; J: TRBJ2-3; CDR3: CSVEDPISPLRNTQYF
V: TRBV11-2; J: TRBJ2-7; CDR3: CASSLLLSYEQYF
V: TRBV5-1; J: TRBJ2-3; CDR3: CASSLEGFTRTDTQYF
V: TRBV11-2; J: TRBJ2-6; CDR3: CASSSLSGLSASGANVLTF
V: TRBV5-1; J: TRBJ2-3; CDR3: CASSGGTSGRKGTDTQYF
V: TRBV6-5; J: TRBJ2-7; CDR3: CASGAGTGIYEQYF
V: TRBV5-6; J: TRBJ2-3; CDR3: CASSARGGITDTQYF
V: TRBV30; J: TRBJ2-2; CDR3: CAWSRIHIAGGPTYSNTGELFF
V: TRBV15; J: TRBJ1-5; CDR3: CATSSASQPQHF
V: TRBV19; J: TRBJ2-1; CDR3: CASSIGLAGASYNEQFF
V: TRBV7-9; J: TRBJ2-7; CDR3: CASSFSDEQYF
V: TRBV10-3; J: TRBJ2-5; CDR3: CAISTGTSGSKRETQYF
V: TRBV6-5; J: TRBJ2-7; CDR3: CASSYVRGSSYEQYF
V: TRBV7-2; J: TRBJ2-7; CDR3: CASSQQQGVEQYF
V: TRBV10-1; J: TRBJ2-7; CDR3: CASSETGVHEQYF